These T cell receptor beta chains were read from a single sample in a study of T cell responses to AZD1222 COVID-19 vaccine. The assay was immunoSEQ multiplex PCR, and TCRdb's table has in-frame clones only and misses some. The sample yields around 95,000 clones, 85% to 90% seen once. The sequences come from peripheral blood, collected on day 0 of AZD1222 vaccination. These receptor sequences come from an adult in good health. The CDR3 runs from the conserved cysteine through the conserved F or W. Fields, in order: CDR3 length, clone size, J gene, D gene, V gene, CDR3 DNA, CDR3 protein. A D gene is named only where the DNA matches it firmly. Expanded clones are given a class, and other clones once, few, many or no size at all.

length: 16
size: .
J: TRBJ2-7
D: TRBD2
V: TRBV2
DNA: TGTGCCAGCACCGGGACTAGCGGGAGGGATCCCTACGAGCAGTACTTC
CDR3: CASTGTSGRDPYEQYF

length: 12
size: .
J: TRBJ2-1
D: .
V: TRBV3-1/TRBV3-2
DNA: TGTGCCAGCAGCCAAGGCTACAATGAGCAGTTCTTC
CDR3: CASSQGYNEQFF

length: 13
size: once
J: TRBJ2-2
D: .
V: TRBV19
DNA: TGTGCCAGTAGTATAGCGAGGACCGGGGAGCTGTTTTTT
CDR3: CASSIARTGELFF

length: 15
size: .
J: TRBJ2-7
D: .
V: TRBV2
DNA: TGTGCCAGCACCTCTCTCCGGCACAGCTCCTACGAGCAGTACTTC
CDR3: CASTSLRHSSYEQYF

length: 14
size: .
J: TRBJ2-7
D: TRBD2
V: TRBV7-3
DNA: TGTGCCAGCAGCTTAATCGGACTAGCGGGCGAGCAGTACTTC
CDR3: CASSLIGLAGEQYF

length: 15
size: .
J: TRBJ1-6
D: .
V: TRBV6-4
DNA: TGTGCCAGCATCGAACGGAGGAGACTTAATTCACCCCTCCACTTT
CDR3: CASIERRRLNSPLHF

length: 15
size: few
J: TRBJ1-5
D: TRBD1
V: TRBV19
DNA: TGTGCCAGTAGTCCCGGGACAGGGGGCGGTCAGCCCCAGCATTTT
CDR3: CASSPGTGGGQPQHF

length: 14
size: .
J: TRBJ1-3
D: .
V: TRBV28
DNA: TGTGCCAGCAGTTTATTACAGGGTGGAAACACCATATATTTT
CDR3: CASSLLQGGNTIYF

length: 14
size: few
J: TRBJ2-7
D: TRBD1
V: TRBV27
DNA: TGTGCCAGCAGTTCGGACAGGAACTCCTACGAGCAGTACTTC
CDR3: CASSSDRNSYEQYF

length: 16
size: once
J: TRBJ2-5
D: .
V: TRBV28
DNA: TGTGCCAGCAGACCCGGAGCAGAATCCATTCGGGAGACCCAGTACTTC
CDR3: CASRPGAESIRETQYF

length: 13
size: .
J: TRBJ2-3
D: .
V: TRBV27
DNA: TGTGCCAGCAGTCCCTTTGTCGCAGATACGCAGTATTTT
CDR3: CASSPFVADTQYF

length: 15
size: .
J: TRBJ1-5
D: .
V: TRBV10-3
DNA: TGTGCCATCAGTGAGTCCCGGGAAAGCAATCAGCCCCAGCATTTT
CDR3: CAISESRESNQPQHF

length: 15
size: .
J: TRBJ1-2
D: TRBD1
V: TRBV5-4
DNA: TGTGCCAGCAGCTTGGGGAACAGGGGGGACTATGGCTACACCTTC
CDR3: CASSLGNRGDYGYTF

length: 15
size: .
J: TRBJ2-1
D: TRBD1
V: TRBV27
DNA: TGTGCCAGCAGAAGGGCCGGGACAGGGACTAATGAGCAGTTCTTC
CDR3: CASRRAGTGTNEQFF

length: 15
size: .
J: TRBJ2-5
D: .
V: TRBV5-6
DNA: TGTGCCAGCAGCTTGGCCGCCAGGGTAGGCGAGACCCAGTACTTC
CDR3: CASSLAARVGETQYF

length: 13
size: .
J: TRBJ1-1
D: .
V: TRBV6-6
DNA: TGTGCCAGCTGCACAGGGACGAACACTGAAGCTTTCTTT
CDR3: CASCTGTNTEAFF

length: 13
size: .
J: TRBJ1-5
D: .
V: TRBV6-2/TRBV6-3
DNA: TGTGCCAGCAGTTACCCGCAGGGTCAGCCCCAGCATTTT
CDR3: CASSYPQGQPQHF

length: 16
size: .
J: TRBJ2-5
D: TRBD2
V: TRBV9
DNA: TGTGCCAGCAGCGTAGATGGCGGGGGAGTCCAAGAGACCCAGTACTTC
CDR3: CASSVDGGGVQETQYF

length: 15
size: .
J: TRBJ2-5
D: .
V: TRBV15
DNA: TGTGCCACCAGCACTTCCAGGGGACGTGCGGAGACCCAGTACTTC
CDR3: CATSTSRGRAETQYF

length: 18
size: .
J: TRBJ2-1
D: TRBD2
V: TRBV25-1
DNA: TGTGCCAGCACCTCAGGGGCTAGCGGGAGCCGTCGCAACAATGAGCAGTTCTTC
CDR3: CASTSGASGSRRNNEQFF

length: 16
size: .
J: TRBJ2-3
D: TRBD2
V: TRBV28
DNA: TGTGCCAGCAGCCGGACTAGCGGGAGGGCCGGAGATACGCAGTATTTT
CDR3: CASSRTSGRAGDTQYF

length: 15
size: .
J: TRBJ2-1
D: .
V: TRBV7-9
DNA: TGTGCCAGCAGCGTAAACCGAGACAATGTGAATGAGCAGTTCTTC
CDR3: CASSVNRDNVNEQFF

length: 16
size: .
J: TRBJ2-5
D: TRBD2
V: TRBV7-2
DNA: TGTGCCAGCAGCCGGACGGGGGGAGCGGGCCAAGAGACCCAGTACTTC
CDR3: CASSRTGGAGQETQYF

length: 14
size: .
J: TRBJ1-1
D: .
V: TRBV6-1
DNA: TGTGCCAGCAGTGAACGACAGGCCCTAACTGAAGCTTTCTTT
CDR3: CASSERQALTEAFF

length: 13
size: .
J: TRBJ2-2
D: .
V: TRBV5-4
DNA: TGTGCCAGCAGCTTGACCGGGGCGGGGGAGCTGTTTTTT
CDR3: CASSLTGAGELFF

length: 15
size: .
J: TRBJ2-5
D: TRBD2
V: TRBV18
DNA: TGTGCCAGCTCATCCGGACTAGCGGTAGGAGAGACCCAGTACTTC
CDR3: CASSSGLAVGETQYF

length: 14
size: .
J: TRBJ2-2
D: .
V: TRBV5-4
DNA: TGTGCCAGCAGCTTCGGAGGGAGCACCGGGGAGCTGTTTTTT
CDR3: CASSFGGSTGELFF